Listed here are 11 T cell receptor beta chains from one sample, sequenced in a study of response to subunit inactivated influenza vaccine. TCRdb ran MiXCR on the RT-PCR reads and lists one entry per CDR3 protein. The repertoire has approximately 200,000 distinct CDR3 sequences, 13% to 15% of them found once; the top ten carry about a quarter. Sequences were derived from CD8+ T cells sorted from PBMCs, sampled roughly 5 days after vaccination. These receptor sequences come from a man in his fifties who received an inactivated influenza vaccine.

The chain uses TRBV27 and TRBJ2-1; TRBD2 aligns across 10 bases. This CDR3 has 15 residues. The J segment lost 7 bases and the V segment lost 6 bases, leaving 9 bases of the junction unmatched. Germline V gene data show CDR1 as MNHEY and CDR2 as SMNVEV (reference sequence). The CDR3 reads CASRLLAGASNEQFF. In nucleotides, the CDR3 is TGTGCCAGCAGGCTCCTAGCGGGAGCTTCTAATGAGCAGTTCTTC.

The rearrangement uses TRBV2 and TRBJ2-5; 9 bases fit TRBD1. V was clipped by 6 bases and J by 4 bases; unmatched bases: 6. The germline V gene has CDR1 SNHLY and CDR2 FYNNEI. The CDR3 runs to 14 residues. The CDR3 sequence: CASSDEQGAETQYF. CDR3 DNA: TGTGCCAGCAGCGACGAACAGGGGGCAGAGACCCAGTACTTC.

The chain joins TRBV20-1 to TRBJ2-1; 10 bases map to TRBD2. V lost 4 bases, J lost 0 bases, and 12 bases stayed unmatched. Germline assignment: CDR1 DFQATT and CDR2 SNEGSKA (reference sequence). This CDR3 comprises 18 residues. This CDR3 is CSATNLAGGRSSYNEQFF. The DNA for the CDR3 is TGCAGTGCTACCAACTTAGCGGGAGGAAGAAGCTCCTACAATGAGCAGTTCTTC.

This clonotype has just a few counts. The chain uses TRBV13 and TRBJ2-1; D is possibly TRBD2 (6 bases). Trimming took 7 bases from V and 0 from J, leaving 10 bases between them. CDR3 length: 14 amino acids. Germline CDR1 is PRHDT and CDR2 is FYEKMQ (reference sequence). CDR3 region: CASIRLGSYNEQFF. CDR3 coding DNA: TGTGCCAGCATCCGACTAGGCTCCTACAATGAGCAGTTCTTC.

This clonotype was counted a few times. This chain joins TRBV4-1 and TRBJ1-2; a possible D gene is TRBD1 (5 bases). The CDR3 runs to 15 residues. The germline V and J ends were trimmed by 4 bases and 0 bases, with 12 bases remaining between them. CDR1 and CDR2 (germline): MGHRA, YSYEKL. The CDR3 DNA reads as TGCGCCAGCAGCCCGGACAACCCGGCTAACTATGGCTACACCTTC. Protein: CASSPDNPANYGYTF.

V usage is TRBV4-3 and J usage is TRBJ2-7, with a tentative D call TRBD2 (5 bases). Germline CDR1 LGHNA, CDR2 YSLEER. This CDR3 is built from 13 residues. Trimming left V 2 bases short and J 4 bases short, with 9 bases between. In DNA, the CDR3 is TGCGCCAGCAGCCAACGGGAATCTTACGAGCAGTACTTC. Translated, it gives CASSQRESYEQYF.

In its sample, this clonotype was seen many times. This chain uses TRBV6-2 or TRBV6-3 with TRBJ1-6; D is undetermined. There are 16 residues in the CDR3. V gave up 4 bases and J gave up 10 bases, with 20 bases separating them. Germline V gene sequence: CDR1 MNHEY, CDR2 SVGEGT. The CDR3 loop is CASSFADGRRLSPLHF. The CDR3 DNA reads as TGTGCCAGCAGTTTCGCGGACGGACGGCGGTTGTCACCCCTCCACTTT.

This clonotype was picked up many times. J is TRBJ1-5 and V is TRBV28; no clear D. V lost 3 bases, J lost 5 bases, and 2 bases lay in between. Germline assignment: CDR1 MDHEN and CDR2 SYDVKM. The CDR3 consists of 11 residues. Here the CDR3 reads CASSLHQPQHF. As DNA, the CDR3 is TGTGCCAGCAGTTTGCATCAGCCCCAGCATTTT.

The chain combines TRBV12-3 or TRBV12-4 with TRBJ1-1; TRBD1 agrees at 9 bases. This CDR3 is 16 amino acids long. With V trimmed by 1 base and J by 1 base, 4 bases remained unmatched. Here the CDR3 DNA reads TGTGCCAGCAGTTTAGATAGGGGACAGGGGAACACTGAAGCTTTCTTT. Translating gives CASSLDRGQGNTEAFF.

The V gene is TRBV5-6, the J gene TRBJ2-3, with D maybe TRBD1 (5 bases). Germline assignment: CDR1 SGHDT and CDR2 YYEEEE. The CDR3 consists of 14 residues. Trimming stripped 4 bases from V and 6 bases from J, with 15 bases between. CDR3 sequence: CASSLTVGSDTQYF. The CDR3 DNA follows: TGTGCCAGCAGCCTGACAGTAGGATCGGATACGCAGTATTTT.

In its sample, this clonotype was seen a few times. The rearrangement links TRBV7-9 to TRBJ2-1; possibly TRBD2 for D (7 bases). The CDR3 runs 15 residues. Trimming removed 2 bases from V and 5 bases from J, with 13 bases in between. From germline, CDR1 is SEHNR and CDR2 FQNEAQ (reference sequence). The CDR3 spells CASSLRGAQDNEQFF. In DNA form, the CDR3 reads TGTGCCAGCAGCTTACGGGGGGCTCAGGACAATGAGCAGTTCTTC.